Below are 8 T cell receptor beta chains sequenced from a single sample in a study of CD8 T cells in Susac syndrome. The RNA input was roughly 0.45 to 1 ug, and it was reverse transcribed with random hexamers. TCRdb analysed the immunoSEQ multiplex PCR reads with MiXCR anew, one entry per CDR3 protein. The repertoire consists of some 150,000 distinct CDR3 sequences, with approximately 95% occurring once and the leading ten covering roughly 0.16%. The material sequenced was CD4+ T cells from PBMCs. The receptors stem from a human donor with Susac syndrome.

This clonotype was seen a handful of times. This chain joins TRBV12-3 or TRBV12-4 and TRBJ2-6; D not certain. The length of the CDR3 is 12 residues. V was pared by 3 bases and J by 3 bases, with 0 bases between. The DNA for the CDR3 is TGTGCCAGCAGTTTTGGGGCCAACGTCCTGACTTTC. Translating it yields CASSFGANVLTF.

Only one count was recorded for this clonotype. The CDR3 sequence is CASSPVVGYGYTF. The DNA of the CDR3 is TGTGCCAGCAGCCCCGTCGTAGGCTATGGCTACACCTTC. The chain uses TRBV7-8 and TRBJ1-2, with D hard to call. The V end was cut by 5 bases, the J end by 4 bases, with 11 bases between. The V gene's germline CDR1 is SGHVS and CDR2 FQNEAQ. The CDR3 runs to 13 residues. Variable domain in full (rest from reference TRBV7-8 and TRBJ1-2): GAGVSQSPRYKVAKRGQDVALRCDPISGHVSLFWYQQALGQGPEFLTYFQNEAQLDKSGLPSDRFFAERPEGSVSTLKIQRTQQEDSAVYLCASSPVVGYGYTFGSGTRLTVV.

This chain links TRBV18 with TRBJ1-2; D is ambiguous. There are 12 residues in the CDR3. Per germline, CDR1 KGHSH and CDR2 LQKENI. The ends were cut back, 3 bases at V and 8 bases at J, with 10 bases in the middle. As DNA, the CDR3 is TGTGCCAGCTCACCTTCCGGGCCGGGCTACACCTTC. Translating it yields CASSPSGPGYTF.

The rearrangement links TRBV9 to TRBJ2-2; either TRBD1 or TRBD2 may fit D (6 bases each). There are 16 residues in the CDR3. Between the trimmed V and J ends, which lost 4 bases and 4 bases, there was a span of 17 bases. Germline V gene lookup returns CDR1 SGDLS and CDR2 YYNGEE. CDR3 sequence reads: CASSLDPGGSTGELFF. The CDR3 DNA sequence: TGTGCCAGCAGCCTAGATCCCGGGGGCAGCACCGGGGAGCTGTTTTTT.

The rearrangement joins TRBV20-1 to TRBJ2-7; weak D call: TRBD1 (5 bases). V was pared by 4 bases and J by 2 bases, with 18 bases between. The CDR3 has 15 residues. Germline CDR1 is DFQATT and CDR2 is SNEGSKA (reference sequence). The CDR3 DNA reads as TGCAGTGCTAATCTCCTATCAGGGTCCCCCTACGAGCAGTACTTC. Its protein product is CSANLLSGSPYEQYF.

The chain links TRBV2 to TRBJ2-1; no firm D call. Germline V gives CDR1 SNHLY, CDR2 FYNNEI. The CDR3 runs 14 residues. Trimming took off 2 bases at V and 7 bases at J, with 12 bases between the two ends. The CDR3 DNA sequence: TGTGCCAGCAGTGAAACCCGCGGAAGGAATGAGCAGTTCTTC. It encodes CASSETRGRNEQFF. The full variable domain, completed using reference TRBV2 and TRBJ2-1, is EPEVTQTPSHQVTQMGQEVILRCVPISNHLYFYWYRQILGQKVEFLVSFYNNEISEKSEIFDDQFSVERPDGSNFTLKIRSTKLEDSAMYFCASSETRGRNEQFFGPGTRLTVL.

This chain uses TRBV29-1 with TRBJ2-3; D not certain. The CDR3 is made up of 11 amino acids. Germline CDR1 reads SQVTM; CDR2 reads ANQGSEA. The V and J ends lost 5 bases and 6 bases respectively, with 9 bases between them. The CDR3 is CSVTVGDTQYF. CDR3 sequence (DNA): TGCAGCGTTACGGTGGGGGATACGCAGTATTTT.

The rearrangement uses TRBV23-1 and TRBJ1-5; 9 bases match TRBD1. TRBV23-1 is placed among ORFs of uncertain function. The CDR3 has 15 amino acids. After removal of 6 bases from V and 5 bases from J, the junction contained 8 bases not matched to a gene. DNA of the CDR3: TGCGCCAGCAGAGGGACACAGGGGGCTGATCAGCCCCAGCATTTT. The encoded protein is CASRGTQGADQPQHF.